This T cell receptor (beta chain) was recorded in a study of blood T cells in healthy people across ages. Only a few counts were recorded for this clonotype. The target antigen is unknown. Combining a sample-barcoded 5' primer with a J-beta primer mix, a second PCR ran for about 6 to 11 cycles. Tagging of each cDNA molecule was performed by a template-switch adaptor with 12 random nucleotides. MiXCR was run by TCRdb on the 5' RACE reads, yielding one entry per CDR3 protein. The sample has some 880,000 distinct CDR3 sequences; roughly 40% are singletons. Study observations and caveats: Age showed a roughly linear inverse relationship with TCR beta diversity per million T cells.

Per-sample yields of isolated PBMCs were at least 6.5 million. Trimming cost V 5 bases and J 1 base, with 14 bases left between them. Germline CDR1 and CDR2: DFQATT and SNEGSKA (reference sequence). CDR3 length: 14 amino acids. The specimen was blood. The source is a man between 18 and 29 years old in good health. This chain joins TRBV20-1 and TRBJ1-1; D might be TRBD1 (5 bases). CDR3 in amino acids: CSAVGAAGNTEAFF. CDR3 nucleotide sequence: TGCAGTGCTGTCGGGGCAGCGGGGAACACTGAAGCTTTCTTT.